These 28 T cell receptor beta chains were all obtained from the same sample, sequenced in a study of T cell responses to AZD1222 COVID-19 vaccine. Some clones are missing from TCRdb's copy, which holds only in-frame ones; the method was immunoSEQ multiplex PCR. The sample consists of 130,000 to 150,000 clones, roughly 90% of them appearing once. The material was peripheral blood, obtained on day 0 of AZD1222 vaccination. These receptors were obtained from an adult in good health.

The chain uses TRBV10-3 and TRBJ1-2; a weak D match, TRBD1 (5 bases). Germline assignment: CDR1 ENHRY and CDR2 SYGVKD. Trimming stripped 3 bases from V and 4 bases from J, with 12 bases between. The CDR3 has 14 amino acids. CDR3 bases: TGTGCCATCAGTGAATGGGGGGATGCCTATGGCTACACCTTC. This gives the protein CAISEWGDAYGYTF.

The V and J genes are TRBV6-5 and TRBJ2-5; unclear D gene. Germline V lookup: CDR1 MNHEY, CDR2 SVGAGI. There are 12 residues in the CDR3. The V end was cut by 8 bases, the J end by 2 bases, with 9 bases between. This chain's CDR3 is CASRPGQETQYF. CDR3 nucleotides: TGTGCCAGCCGCCCAGGTCAAGAGACCCAGTACTTC.

CDR3 in DNA: TGTGCCAGCAGCCCACAGGGACTAGCGGCCTGGGGTGAGCAGTTCTTC. Translation: CASSPQGLAAWGEQFF. The chain combines TRBV7-9 with TRBJ2-1; 11 nucleotides match TRBD2. V dropped 5 bases and J dropped 9; count of bases not matched to a gene: 12. Germline values: CDR1 SEHNR, CDR2 FQNEAQ (reference sequence). This CDR3 is 16 amino acids long.

This chain links TRBV28 with TRBJ1-4; D is possibly TRBD1 (6 bases). Germline V gene data show CDR1 as MDHEN and CDR2 as SYDVKM. The V gene lost 5 bases and the J gene lost 6 bases, with 19 bases spanning the gap. CDR3 length: 16 amino acids. The CDR3 DNA reads as TGTGCCAGCAGTAAGGTGCGCGAGGGGGTCGATGAAAAACTGTTTTTT. Encoded protein: CASSKVREGVDEKLFF.

The V and J genes are TRBV5-4 and TRBJ2-1; 8 bases match TRBD2. The germline V gene encodes CDR1 SGHNT and CDR2 YYREEE (reference sequence). This CDR3 is 12 amino acids long. The junction had 0 bases not matched to a gene; V was cut back by 0 bases and J by 10 bases. CDR3 sequence reads: CASSLGLAEQFF. CDR3 in DNA: TGTGCCAGCAGCTTGGGACTAGCGGAGCAGTTCTTC. Looking up the rest from reference TRBV5-4 and TRBJ2-1 gives the full variable domain: ETGVTQSPTHLIKTRGQQVTLRCSSQSGHNTVSWYQQALGQGPQFIFQYYREEENGRGNFPPRFSGLQFPNYSSELNVNALELDDSALYLCASSLGLAEQFFGPGTRLTVL.

V and J are TRBV5-5 and TRBJ1-1; 11 bases fit TRBD1. The germline gives CDR1 SGHKS, CDR2 YYEKEE (reference sequence). The CDR3 contains 16 residues. The ends lost 6 bases at V and 1 base at J; junction bases unmatched: 8. As DNA, the CDR3 is TGTGCCAGCACCCCCGGGGGGACAGGGGGGAACACTGAAGCTTTCTTT. It codes for CASTPGGTGGNTEAFF.

This sequence joins TRBV4-3 and TRBJ1-4, with TRBD1 identical over 12 bases. J lost 7 bases, V lost 4 bases, and 4 bases had no gene match. Germline V gene sequence: CDR1 LGHNA, CDR2 YSLEER. The length of the CDR3 is 15 residues. CDR3 sequence reads: CASSPGQGASEKLFF. CDR3 DNA: TGCGCCAGCAGCCCGGGACAGGGGGCGAGTGAAAAACTGTTTTTT.

The chain uses TRBV4-3 and TRBJ2-1, with 8 bases lining up with TRBD2. V lost 0 bases to trimming and J lost 2 bases; unmatched junction nucleotides: 6. Germline CDR1 reads LGHNA; CDR2 reads YSLEER. The CDR3 is 17 amino acids. The CDR3 nucleotides read TGCGCCAGCAGCCAAGATCTAGGACTAGCTACCTACAATGAGCAGTTCTTC. Translation gives CASSQDLGLATYNEQFF.

This clone was observed a single time. This sequence joins TRBV7-8 and TRBJ2-7; TRBD1 might be the D (6 bases). The V end lost 5 bases, the J end lost 4 bases, and 18 bases lay between the germline ends. CDR1 is SGHVS, CDR2 FQNEAQ, per germline. The length of the CDR3 is 15 residues. CDR3 in amino acids: CASSDPGTTRYEQYF. DNA for the CDR3: TGTGCCAGCAGCGACCCCGGGACAACCCGGTACGAGCAGTACTTC.

Only a few counts were recorded for this clone. The J gene is TRBJ1-6, the V gene TRBV7-6, with a weak D call TRBD1 (6 bases). V shed 3 bases and J shed 10 bases, with 13 bases lying between them. The V gene's germline CDR1 is SGHVS and CDR2 FNYEAQ. The CDR3 is 14 amino acids. The CDR3 bases are TGTGCCAGCAGCTTCGGACAGCGGGGCTCACCCCTCCACTTT. It translates to CASSFGQRGSPLHF.

This chain joins TRBV27 and TRBJ2-4; 8 bases match TRBD1. Germline lookup yields CDR1 MNHEY and CDR2 SMNVEV (reference sequence). After removal of 6 bases from V and 0 bases from J, the junction contained 22 bases not matched to a gene. The CDR3 totals 21 residues. CDR3 amino acids: CASSSTRRDRGHLLAKNIQYF. The CDR3 DNA is TGTGCCAGCAGCTCTACCCGCCGCGACAGGGGCCATCTCTTAGCCAAAAACATTCAGTACTTC.

This clone was found a few times. The chain uses TRBV30 and TRBJ2-1, with a tentative D call TRBD2 (5 bases). V was trimmed by 0 bases and J by 9 bases, leaving 15 bases between them. The CDR3 covers 14 residues. CDR1 and CDR2 from the germline V gene are GTSNPN and SVGIG (reference sequence). In DNA form, the CDR3 reads TGTGCCTGGAGTGTGTGGGCTGGACGGGGTGAGCAGTTCTTC. Its protein is CAWSVWAGRGEQFF.

The gene calls are TRBV2 and TRBJ2-3; the match to TRBD2 covers 8 bases. J was trimmed by 9 bases and V by 3 bases; bases with no gene match: 2. The CDR3 spans 12 residues. Germline CDR1 is SNHLY and CDR2 is FYNNEI. The CDR3 coding sequence is TGTGCCAGCAGTGAGGCTAGCGGGACGCAGTATTTT. Amino acid sequence: CASSEASGTQYF.

Comments on this clone: Other DNA sequences from this sample encode an identical CDR3 as well. The chain uses TRBV12-3 or TRBV12-4 and TRBJ1-2; D is unresolved. There are 13 residues in the CDR3. Trimming took off 6 bases at V and 2 bases at J, with 10 bases between the two ends. CDR3 region: CASSSTPNYGYTF. CDR3 nucleotides: TGTGCCAGCAGCTCTACACCGAACTATGGCTACACCTTC.

The rearrangement joins TRBV20-1 to TRBJ1-6; D is unclear. CDR1 DFQATT and CDR2 SNEGSKA come from the germline V gene (reference sequence). The CDR3 contains 11 residues. The V end was cut by 6 bases, the J end by 7 bases, with 7 bases between. CDR3 in DNA: TGCAGTGCCCACCAGAATTCACCCCTCCACTTT. Protein product: CSAHQNSPLHF.

The chain uses TRBV25-1 and TRBJ2-1, with TRBD2 identical over 9 bases. Per the germline V gene, CDR1 is MGHDK and CDR2 is SYGVNS. This CDR3 spans 14 amino acids. The J segment lost 6 bases and the V segment lost 6 bases, leaving 6 bases of the junction unmatched. The CDR3 spells CASSIGTSINEQFF. The CDR3 nucleotides are TGTGCCAGCAGCATCGGGACTAGCATCAATGAGCAGTTCTTC. Drawing the rest from reference TRBV25-1 and TRBJ2-1, the complete variable domain is EADIYQTPRYLVIGTGKKITLECSQTMGHDKMYWYQQDPGMELHLIHYSYGVNSTEKGDLSSESTVSRIRTEHFPLTLESARPSHTSQYLCASSIGTSINEQFFGPGTRLTVL.

This clone was recorded only once. This sequence joins TRBV11-2 and TRBJ2-1, with D perhaps assigned TRBD1 or TRBD2 (5 bases each). Germline V lookup: CDR1 SGHAT, CDR2 FQNNGV. There are 13 residues in the CDR3. Trimming shortened V by 5 bases and J by 4 bases, and 9 bases separated the two germline ends. This CDR3 reads CASSLGRYNEQFF. CDR3 DNA: TGTGCCAGCAGCCTGGGACGTTACAATGAGCAGTTCTTC.

The chain has TRBV19 and TRBJ1-2; 8 nucleotides agree with TRBD1. In germline, CDR1 is LNHDA, CDR2 SQIVND (reference sequence). This CDR3 contains 17 residues. J was trimmed by 0 bases and V by 4 bases; bases with no gene match: 10. The CDR3 DNA reads TGTGCCAGTAGTACGCAGGGGACAGGCCTATCTAACTATGGCTACACCTTC. This gives the protein CASSTQGTGLSNYGYTF.

This clone was seen a few times. The CDR3 loop is CASSKEKTSGEDNEQFF. DNA for the CDR3: TGTGCCAGCAGCAAAGAGAAGACTAGCGGGGAGGACAATGAGCAGTTCTTC. The gene calls are TRBV21-1 and TRBJ2-1; the D segment call TRBD2 is taken from the table without a DNA check. TRBV21-1 is described as a pseudogene. This CDR3 contains 17 residues.

This chain joins TRBV29-1 and TRBJ1-2; TRBD1 might be the D (5 bases). This CDR3 region has 13 residues. The ends were cut back, 4 bases at V and 6 bases at J, with 15 bases in the middle. Germline V lookup: CDR1 SQVTM, CDR2 ANQGSEA. CDR3 sequence: CSVGQGEGNGYTF. As DNA, the CDR3 is TGCAGCGTTGGTCAGGGCGAGGGGAATGGCTACACCTTC.

The gene calls are TRBV6-2 or TRBV6-3 and TRBJ2-7; D is perhaps TRBD1 (6 bases). V gave up 5 bases and J gave up 5 bases, with 7 bases separating them. Germline values: CDR1 MNHEY, CDR2 SVGEGT. The CDR3 has 11 residues. In DNA, the CDR3 is TGTGCCAGCAGTCGACAGGACGAGCAGTACTTC. Translating it yields CASSRQDEQYF.

This sequence joins TRBV5-1 and TRBJ2-1; tentative D call: TRBD1 (7 bases). Germline V gene lookup returns CDR1 SGHRS and CDR2 YFSETQ. The length of the CDR3 is 16 residues. Between the trimmed V and J ends, which lost 9 bases and 6 bases, there was a span of 25 bases. The CDR3 loop is CATGPPGGQSTNEQFF. DNA for the CDR3: TGCGCCACCGGCCCCCCCGGGGGACAGTCAACCAATGAGCAGTTCTTC.

The V and J genes are TRBV7-3 and TRBJ2-7; perhaps TRBD1 as D (6 bases). The germline CDR1 and CDR2 sequences are SGHTA and FQGTGA. V was cut by 5 bases and J by 2 bases, with 13 bases left in between. CDR3 length equals 14 residues. The CDR3 DNA is TGTGCCAGCAGCCCAGGGGCCGGAGCCTACGAGCAGTACTTC. Protein sequence: CASSPGAGAYEQYF.

This clone was found a few times. The chain is built from TRBV7-9 and TRBJ1-6; a possible D gene is TRBD1 (5 bases). CDR3 size: 14 residues. V dropped 1 base and J dropped 10 bases, with 11 bases sitting between them. Germline assignment: CDR1 SEHNR and CDR2 FQNEAQ (reference sequence). The CDR3: CASSLEGAGSPLHF. In DNA form, the CDR3 reads TGTGCCAGCAGCTTAGAAGGGGCTGGGTCACCCCTCCACTTT.

The chain couples TRBV5-1 to TRBJ1-1; no clear D. The ends were cut back, 4 bases at V and 0 bases at J, with 7 bases in the middle. Germline CDR1 and CDR2: SGHRS and YFSETQ. This CDR3 has 13 amino acids. The CDR3 sequence: CASSDTLNTEAFF. The CDR3 DNA follows: TGCGCCAGCAGCGACACCTTGAACACTGAAGCTTTCTTT. Drawing the rest from reference TRBV5-1 and TRBJ1-1, the complete variable domain is KAGVTQTPRYLIKTRGQQVTLSCSPISGHRSVSWYQQTPGQGLQFLFEYFSETQRNKGNFPGRFSGRQFSNSRSEMNVSTLELGDSALYLCASSDTLNTEAFFGQGTRLTVV.

The chain is built from TRBV7-9 and TRBJ1-3; D is perhaps TRBD1 (6 bases). In germline, CDR1 is SEHNR, CDR2 FQNEAQ (reference sequence). The CDR3 runs to 14 residues. Between the trimmed V and J ends, which lost 4 bases and 4 bases, there was a span of 11 bases. The CDR3 DNA follows: TGTGCCAGCAGCTATCTGGACAGCGGAAACACCATATATTTT. Translation: CASSYLDSGNTIYF.

The rearrangement uses TRBV20-1 and TRBJ2-2, with unresolved D. This CDR3 has 11 residues. The germline CDR1 and CDR2 sequences are DFQATT and SNEGSKA (reference sequence). The V end was cut by 0 bases, the J end by 11 bases, with 7 bases between. The CDR3 nucleotides read TGCAGTGCTAGAGACCCCCGAGAGCTGTTTTTT. Its translation: CSARDPRELFF.

This chain joins TRBV4-1 and TRBJ2-2; the D is unclear. The CDR3 consists of 15 residues. V lost 5 bases to trimming and J lost 5 bases, with 15 bases between them. Germline assignment: CDR1 MGHRA and CDR2 YSYEKL. CDR3 sequence: CASSSDPRGTGELFF. CDR3 sequence (DNA): TGCGCCAGCAGCTCGGACCCCAGAGGTACCGGGGAGCTGTTTTTT.